Below, 31 T cell receptor beta chains from the same sample are listed, as sequenced in a study of T cells in localized non-small cell lung cancer. Clones were read by immunoSEQ multiplex PCR, and TCRdb kept only the in-frame ones, dropping some. The table records roughly 38,000 clones, 86% of them present only once. The specimen comprised peripheral blood, sampled before any cancer treatment. These receptor sequences come from a woman aged 18 to 55 with stage III lung adenocarcinoma.

This chain links TRBV5-1 with TRBJ1-2; TRBD1 aligns across 7 bases. V lost 5 bases to trimming and J lost 7 bases; unmatched junction nucleotides: 8. The germline V gene encodes CDR1 SGHRS and CDR2 YFSETQ. This CDR3 region has 13 residues. The CDR3, as DNA: TGCGCCAGCAGTATACAGGGGATAGGTGGCTACACCTTC. Protein sequence: CASSIQGIGGYTF.

The chain carries TRBV30 and TRBJ2-1, with 14 bases matching TRBD2. Germline V gives CDR1 GTSNPN, CDR2 SVGIG (reference sequence). V lost 3 bases to trimming and J lost 9 bases; unmatched junction nucleotides: 7. The CDR3 loop spans 15 amino acids. The DNA of the CDR3 is TGTGCCTGGAGACCGACTAGCGGGGGGGCGGGTGAGCAGTTCTTC. Translating it yields CAWRPTSGGAGEQFF.

This sequence joins TRBV7-8 and TRBJ2-7; D gene ambiguous. The CDR3 loop spans 15 amino acids. The V end lost 1 base, the J end lost 0 bases, and 10 bases lay between the germline ends. Per germline, CDR1 SGHVS and CDR2 FQNEAQ. The CDR3 here is CASSLGFGDSYEQYF. Written as DNA, the CDR3 is TGTGCCAGCAGCTTAGGTTTCGGAGACTCCTACGAGCAGTACTTC.

The chain carries TRBV19 and TRBJ2-2; perhaps TRBD1 as D (5 bases). The CDR3 has 15 residues. Germline V gene data show CDR1 as LNHDA and CDR2 as SQIVND (reference sequence). V was cut by 9 bases and J by 1 base, with 15 bases left in between. The CDR3 loop is CASKGFGLNTGELFF. The CDR3 DNA reads as TGTGCCAGCAAGGGGTTCGGGCTGAACACCGGGGAGCTGTTTTTT. Filled out from reference TRBV19 and TRBJ2-2, the complete variable domain reads DGGITQSPKYLFRKEGQNVTLSCEQNLNHDAMYWYRQDPGQGLRLIYYSQIVNDFQKGDIAEGYSVSREKKESFPLTVTSAQKNPTAFYLCASKGFGLNTGELFFGEGSRLTVL.

This chain links TRBV7-9 with TRBJ2-1; the match to TRBD2 covers 9 bases. Unmatched junction bases numbered 3, after V lost 8 bases and J lost 1 base. The V gene's germline CDR1 is SEHNR and CDR2 FQNEAQ (reference sequence). The CDR3 runs to 14 residues. The CDR3 sequence is CASHGLASYNEQFF. In DNA form, the CDR3 reads TGTGCCAGCCATGGACTAGCGTCCTACAATGAGCAGTTCTTC.

The chain links TRBV7-8 to TRBJ1-1; TRBD1 is a possible D gene (5 bases). Trimming stripped 1 base from V and 5 bases from J, with 8 bases between. Germline CDR1 is SGHVS and CDR2 is FQNEAQ. The CDR3 loop spans 13 amino acids. The DNA for the CDR3 is TGTGCCAGCAGCTTAGGGACATCAACTGAAGCTTTCTTT. It specifies CASSLGTSTEAFF.

The chain recombines TRBV4-2 with TRBJ2-1; the match to TRBD2 covers 9 bases. The germline V gene has CDR1 LGHNA and CDR2 YNFKEQ. The CDR3 totals 17 residues. The V segment lost 0 bases and the J segment 3 bases; nucleotides outside the gene matches: 6. CDR3 DNA sequence: TGTGCCAGCAGCCAAGATAGCGAGCGGGGGGTCTACAATGAGCAGTTCTTC. Translating it yields CASSQDSERGVYNEQFF.

This CDR3 reads CASSEGGWTGGLPQHF. The CDR3 DNA sequence: TGCGCCAGCAGTGAGGGGGGGTGGACAGGGGGCTTGCCCCAGCATTTT. The chain links TRBV10-1 to TRBJ1-5; 11 bases are a match to TRBD1. CDR1 is WNHNN, CDR2 SYGVQD, per germline (reference sequence). The CDR3 sequence is 16 residues long. V gave up 2 bases and J gave up 9 bases; unmatched junction bases: 9.

The rearrangement uses TRBV5-4 and TRBJ2-7; no clear D. CDR1 is SGHNT and CDR2 is YYREEE in the germline V gene (reference sequence). Deletions cut 4 bases from V and 0 bases from J, with 11 bases between. The CDR3 contains 14 residues. CDR3 DNA sequence: TGTGCCAGCAGCCTGGACGGAAGCTCCTACGAGCAGTACTTC. This gives the protein CASSLDGSSYEQYF.

The chain is built from TRBV2 and TRBJ1-2; D is uncertain. The germline V gene has CDR1 SNHLY and CDR2 FYNNEI. Deletions cut 1 base from V and 4 bases from J, with 13 bases between. This CDR3 has 15 amino acids. CDR3 sequence: CASSEEAAALYGYTF. The CDR3 region has the DNA TGTGCCAGCAGTGAAGAGGCCGCTGCACTCTATGGCTACACCTTC.

V gene TRBV5-4 combines with J gene TRBJ1-2; 7 nucleotides match TRBD1. In germline, CDR1 is SGHNT, CDR2 YYREEE (reference sequence). The CDR3 has 14 residues. Trimming cost V 6 bases and J 2 bases; bases outside gene matches: 7. DNA of the CDR3: TGTGCCAGCACCATTCCAGGGGGAAACTATGGCTACACCTTC. Protein sequence: CASTIPGGNYGYTF. The full variable domain, completed using reference TRBV5-4 and TRBJ1-2, is ETGVTQSPTHLIKTRGQQVTLRCSSQSGHNTVSWYQQALGQGPQFIFQYYREEENGRGNFPPRFSGLQFPNYSSELNVNALELDDSALYLCASTIPGGNYGYTFGSGTRLTVV.

V is TRBV5-5 and J is TRBJ2-5, with 7 bases that match TRBD1. This CDR3 comprises 14 residues. Germline values: CDR1 SGHKS, CDR2 YYEKEE (reference sequence). After removal of 2 bases from V and 4 bases from J, the junction contained 5 bases not matched to a gene. CDR3 coding DNA: TGTGCCAGCAGCTTTACAGGGGTGCGAGAGACCCAGTACTTC. It translates to CASSFTGVRETQYF.

This chain joins TRBV6-1 and TRBJ2-7; weak D call: TRBD1 (6 bases). Trimming shortened V by 6 bases and J by 0 bases, and 15 bases separated the two germline ends. From germline, CDR1 is MNHNS and CDR2 SASEGT. The CDR3 contains 15 residues. CDR3 amino acids: CASRSGQPFSYEQYF. The CDR3 DNA reads as TGTGCCAGCAGATCTGGACAGCCCTTCTCCTACGAGCAGTACTTC.

The chain couples TRBV2 to TRBJ2-4; D is possibly TRBD2 (6 bases). V was shortened by 6 bases and J by 7 bases, with 19 bases between the two germline ends. Germline CDR1 is SNHLY and CDR2 is FYNNEI. CDR3 size: 15 residues. Written as DNA, the CDR3 is TGTGCCAGCAGAGACGACATCGTCGGGGGTAACATTCAGTACTTC. Amino acid sequence: CASRDDIVGGNIQYF.

V is TRBV29-1 and J is TRBJ2-7, with D possibly called TRBD1 or TRBD2 (6 bases each). V was cut by 3 bases and J by 5 bases, with 11 bases left in between. The CDR3 spans 12 residues. Germline V gene data show CDR1 as SQVTM and CDR2 as ANQGSEA. The DNA for the CDR3 is TGCAGCGTTGATGTGGGGGGCCACGAGCAGTACTTC. Amino acid sequence: CSVDVGGHEQYF.

CDR3 sequence: CASSPGLGQHF. For the CDR3, the DNA is TGTGCCAGCTCACCAGGTCTCGGGCAGCATTTT. The chain has TRBV18 and TRBJ1-5, with D unresolved. The V end was cut by 2 bases, the J end by 13 bases, with 9 bases between. The germline gives CDR1 KGHSH, CDR2 LQKENI. The CDR3 contains 11 residues. Supplemented by reference TRBV18 and TRBJ1-5, the full variable domain reads NAGVMQNPRHLVRRRGQEARLRCSPMKGHSHVYWYRQLPEEGLKFMVYLQKENIIDESGMPKERFSAEFPKEGPSILRIQQVVRGDSAAYFCASSPGLGQHFGDGTRLSIL.

The CDR3 protein is CASSTAGSGGNTIYF. DNA for the CDR3: TGTGCCAGTAGTACAGCGGGGAGCGGCGGAAACACCATATATTTT. The rearrangement joins TRBV19 to TRBJ1-3; no definite D call. Between the trimmed V and J ends, which lost 4 bases and 4 bases, there was a span of 14 bases. CDR1 LNHDA and CDR2 SQIVND come from the germline V gene (reference sequence). The CDR3 has 15 residues. The variable domain in full, with the rest retrieved from reference TRBV19 and TRBJ1-3, is DGGITQSPKYLFRKEGQNVTLSCEQNLNHDAMYWYRQDPGQGLRLIYYSQIVNDFQKGDIAEGYSVSREKKESFPLTVTSAQKNPTAFYLCASSTAGSGGNTIYFGEGSWLTVV.

The CDR3 protein is CASSPPGGAYEQYF. CDR3 coding DNA: TGTGCCAGCAGCCCCCCCGGGGGTGCCTACGAGCAGTACTTC. V and J are TRBV14 and TRBJ2-7; the D gene is possibly TRBD2 (6 bases). Germline loops: CDR1 SGHDN, CDR2 FVKESK. V dropped 4 bases and J dropped 2 bases, with 12 bases sitting between them. The CDR3 consists of 14 residues.

The J gene is TRBJ2-7, the V gene TRBV19; D possibly corresponds to TRBD1 (5 bases). Trimming took 7 bases from V and 0 from J, leaving 13 bases between them. The CDR3 consists of 14 residues. The germline gives CDR1 LNHDA, CDR2 SQIVND (reference sequence). The CDR3 region is CASKGDRSSYEQYF. The CDR3 DNA reads TGTGCCAGTAAAGGGGATCGGAGCTCCTACGAGCAGTACTTC.

This clone was seen a single time. Mismatch with germline at one junction end may stem from a read error. The V gene is TRBV7-7, the J gene TRBJ2-2, with D perhaps matching TRBD1 (7 bases). The CDR3 loop spans 15 amino acids. Germline V gene lookup returns CDR1 SSHAT and CDR2 FNYEAQ (reference sequence). Written as DNA, the CDR3 is TGTGCTAGCACCCCGCAGGGGGGTAGGATCGGGGAGCTGTTTTTT. Residues: CASTPQGGRIGELFF.

V gene TRBV4-1 combines with J gene TRBJ2-7; D gene ambiguous. The CDR3 loop spans 12 amino acids. Trimming pared 0 bases from V and 7 bases from J, leaving 7 bases between. Germline V gene data show CDR1 as MGHRA and CDR2 as YSYEKL. The CDR3 DNA reads as TGCGCCAGCAGCCAAGATTGGGTGGAGCAGTACTTC. Protein product: CASSQDWVEQYF.

This clone appeared a single time. CDR3 region: CASSLSSDYLPYNEQFF. For the CDR3, the DNA is TGTGCCAGCAGCTTAAGTTCTGACTACCTTCCCTACAATGAGCAGTTCTTC. J is TRBJ2-1 and V is TRBV7-3, with D perhaps matching TRBD2 (5 bases). The CDR3 is 17 residues long. Germline CDR1 is SGHTA and CDR2 is FQGTGA. With 1 base removed from V and 2 bases from J, the gap between germline ends came to 15 bases.

The CDR3 protein is CASRKGANSPLHF. DNA of the CDR3: TGCGCCAGTCGTAAGGGGGCTAATTCACCCCTCCACTTT. The rearrangement joins TRBV5-1 to TRBJ1-6, with TRBD1 matching over 7 bases. Germline lookup yields CDR1 SGHRS and CDR2 YFSETQ. The CDR3 runs to 13 residues. Unmatched junction bases numbered 5, after V lost 8 bases and J lost 6 bases.

V usage is TRBV6-1 and J usage is TRBJ1-1; D unresolved. Germline CDR1 reads MNHNS; CDR2 reads SASEGT. The CDR3 consists of 13 residues. V was trimmed by 7 bases and J by 1 base, leaving 10 bases between them. CDR3 sequence: CASILDGNTEAFF. Written as DNA, the CDR3 is TGTGCCAGCATCCTGGACGGGAACACTGAAGCTTTCTTT.

This chain joins TRBV6-6 and TRBJ1-6, with D perhaps matching TRBD1 (6 bases). V was pared by 2 bases and J by 8 bases, with 10 bases between. From germline, CDR1 is MNHNY and CDR2 SVGAGI (reference sequence). CDR3 length: 14 residues. The CDR3 DNA sequence: TGTGCCAGCAGTTACAGGGAGGGGGATTCACCCCTCCACTTT. This gives the protein CASSYREGDSPLHF.

The J gene is TRBJ1-5, the V gene TRBV19; D is possibly TRBD1 (5 bases). V lost 3 bases to trimming and J lost 3 bases, with 12 bases between them. The CDR3 runs 15 residues. The V gene's germline CDR1 is LNHDA and CDR2 SQIVND (reference sequence). CDR3 nucleotide sequence: TGTGCCAGTAGTATTCGTCAGGGTAACAATCAGCCCCAGCATTTT. Its translation is CASSIRQGNNQPQHF.

J is TRBJ1-1 and V is TRBV2; D is ambiguous. The CDR3 sequence is 13 residues long. Deletions cut 4 bases from V and 0 bases from J, with 6 bases between. In germline, CDR1 is SNHLY, CDR2 FYNNEI. CDR3 amino acids: CASSGSLNTEAFF. The CDR3 region has the DNA TGTGCCAGCAGTGGTTCGTTGAACACTGAAGCTTTCTTT. The variable domain in full, with the rest retrieved from reference TRBV2 and TRBJ1-1, is EPEVTQTPSHQVTQMGQEVILRCVPISNHLYFYWYRQILGQKVEFLVSFYNNEISEKSEIFDDQFSVERPDGSNFTLKIRSTKLEDSAMYFCASSGSLNTEAFFGQGTRLTVV.

The V call is TRBV10-2, the J call TRBJ1-5, with D unclear. Germline CDR1 reads WSHSY; CDR2 reads SAAADI. The V gene lost 6 bases and the J gene lost 1 base, with 7 bases spanning the gap. The CDR3 is made up of 13 amino acids. This CDR3 reads CASRGISNQPQHF. For the CDR3, the DNA is TGCGCCAGCAGGGGGATAAGCAATCAGCCCCAGCATTTT.

The V gene is TRBV15, the J gene TRBJ2-2; TRBD1 matches at 8 bases. There are 15 residues in the CDR3. Trimming cost V 1 base and J 4 bases; bases outside gene matches: 2. Germline lookup yields CDR1 LNHNV and CDR2 YYDKDF (reference sequence). CDR3: CATSRGTGTTGELFF. The DNA for the CDR3 is TGTGCCACCAGCAGAGGGACAGGGACCACCGGGGAGCTGTTTTTT.

The gene calls are TRBV14 and TRBJ1-1; weak D call: TRBD1 (5 bases). The CDR3 spans 14 residues. Germline assignment: CDR1 SGHDN and CDR2 FVKESK. The ends were cut back, 0 bases at V and 9 bases at J, with 14 bases in the middle. The CDR3 DNA follows: TGTGCCAGCAGCCAAGAAACTACAGGTGCTCAAGCTTTCTTT. Protein product: CASSQETTGAQAFF.

The genes are TRBV6-5 and TRBJ1-2; 10 bases align to TRBD1. Germline lookup yields CDR1 MNHEY and CDR2 SVGAGI. CDR3 length: 13 residues. The V segment lost 4 bases and the J segment 7 bases; nucleotides outside the gene matches: 3. CDR3 loop: CASSSGQGFGYTF. The CDR3 coding sequence is TGTGCCAGCAGTTCGGGACAGGGGTTTGGCTACACCTTC.